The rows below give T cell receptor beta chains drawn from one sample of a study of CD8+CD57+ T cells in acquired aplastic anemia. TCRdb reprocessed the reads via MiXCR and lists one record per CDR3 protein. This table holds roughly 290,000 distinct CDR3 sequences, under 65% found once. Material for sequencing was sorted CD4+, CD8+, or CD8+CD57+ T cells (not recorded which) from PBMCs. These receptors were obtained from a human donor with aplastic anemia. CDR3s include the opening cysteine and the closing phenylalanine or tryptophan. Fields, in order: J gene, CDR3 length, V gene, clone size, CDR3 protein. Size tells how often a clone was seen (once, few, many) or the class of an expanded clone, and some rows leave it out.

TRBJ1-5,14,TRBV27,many,CASSSVNGDQPQHF
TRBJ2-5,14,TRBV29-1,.,CSVGGLAGGGTQYF
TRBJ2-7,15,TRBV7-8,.,CASSQGALGSYEQYF
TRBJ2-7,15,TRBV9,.,CASSVGVQGTYEQYF
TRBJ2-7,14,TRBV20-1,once,CSDRGQGITYEQYF
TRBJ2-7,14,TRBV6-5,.,CASSYSSGTYEQYF
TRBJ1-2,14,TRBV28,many,CASSPTGGQFGYTF
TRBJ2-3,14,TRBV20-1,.,CSLTLAGVPNTQYF
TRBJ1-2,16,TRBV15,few,CATSGGGVGSNYGYTF
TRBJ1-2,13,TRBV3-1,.,CASRAINSVGYTF
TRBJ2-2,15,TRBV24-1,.,CATSHTAGSTGELFF
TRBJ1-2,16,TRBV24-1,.,CATSDSGTGGPYGYTF
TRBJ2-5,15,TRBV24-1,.,CATSDPTGLGETQYF
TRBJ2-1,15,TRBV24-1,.,CATSEEGATYNEQFF
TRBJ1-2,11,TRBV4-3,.,CASSQVGSYTF
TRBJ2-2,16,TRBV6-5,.,CASSYLDRANTGELFF
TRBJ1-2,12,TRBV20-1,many,CSAYTGPGGYTF
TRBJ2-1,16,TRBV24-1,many,CATSPGGGGGYNEQFF
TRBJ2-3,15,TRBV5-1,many,CASSFGGMPSDTQYF
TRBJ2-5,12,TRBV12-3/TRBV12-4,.,CASSLGTGTQYF
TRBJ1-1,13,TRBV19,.,CASGQVVGTEAFF
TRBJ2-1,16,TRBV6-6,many,CASSPIGGRGLNEQFF
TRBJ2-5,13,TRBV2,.,CASSETLQGTQCF
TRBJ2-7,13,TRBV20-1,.,CSARNRGNYEQYF
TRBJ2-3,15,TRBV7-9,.,CASSSRGARTDTQYF
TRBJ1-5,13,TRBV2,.,CASFGRSNQPQHF
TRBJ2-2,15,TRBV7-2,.,CASSLLGRNTGELFF
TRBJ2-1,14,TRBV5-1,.,CASSLTTGVNEQFF
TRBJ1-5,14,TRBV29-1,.,CSVAAGGESQPQHF
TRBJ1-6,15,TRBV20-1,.,CSASPLSSYSSPLHF
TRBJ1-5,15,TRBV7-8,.,CASSLGGGGHWPQHF
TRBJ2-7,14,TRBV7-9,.,CASSYRLAGYEQYF
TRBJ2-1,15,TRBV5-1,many,CASSLGTSGSNEQFF
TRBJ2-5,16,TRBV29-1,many,CSVEEGTSGGGETQYF
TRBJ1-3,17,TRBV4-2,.,CASSQEFRGWSGNTIYF
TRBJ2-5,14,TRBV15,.,CATSRGNNQETQYF
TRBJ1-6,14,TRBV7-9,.,CASSLTPSNSPLHF
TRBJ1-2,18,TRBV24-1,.,CATSASGGTGGANYGYTF
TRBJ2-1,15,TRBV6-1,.,CASSAHRESLDEQFF
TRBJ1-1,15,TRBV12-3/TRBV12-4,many,CASSLAGRANTEAFF
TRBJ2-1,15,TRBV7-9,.,CASSFNGGPYNEQFF
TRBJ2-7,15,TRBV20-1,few,CSARGPSQGAYEQYF
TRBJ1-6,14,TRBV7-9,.,CASSDDRENSPLHF
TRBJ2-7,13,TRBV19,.,CATLSPGSYEQYF
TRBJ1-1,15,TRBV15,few,CATSRDHTPGRGAFF
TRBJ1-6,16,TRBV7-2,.,CASSLSDRGVNSPLHF
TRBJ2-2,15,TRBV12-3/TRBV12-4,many,CASSFRTGNTGELFF
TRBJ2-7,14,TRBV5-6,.,CASSSSWGSYEQYF
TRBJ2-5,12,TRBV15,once,CATSIFRVPMYF
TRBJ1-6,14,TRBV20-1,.,CSASPDRVDSPLHF
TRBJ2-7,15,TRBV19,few,CASSQGLANSYEQYF
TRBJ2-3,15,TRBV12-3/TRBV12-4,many,CASSRGQIFTDTQYF
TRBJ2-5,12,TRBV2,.,CASKEGPETQYF